These 2 T cell receptor beta chains came from one sample sequenced in a study of blood T cell repertoires in COVID-19. TCRdb's table, derived via immunoSEQ multiplex PCR, lists solely in-frame clones and lacks some. The sample holds roughly 410,000 clones, around 89% seen once. The specimen sequenced was peripheral blood. These receptor sequences come from a woman between 40 and 50 years old with COVID-19, enrolled during active disease.

The chain is built from TRBV28 and TRBJ2-1; possible D gene TRBD2, 6 bases. CDR3 size: 16 residues. Between the trimmed V and J ends, which lost 6 bases and 5 bases, there was a span of 20 bases. CDR1 and CDR2 from the germline V gene are MDHEN and SYDVKM. Here the CDR3 reads CASSPEWGSGDNEQFF. The CDR3 DNA reads as TGTGCCAGCAGCCCCGAGTGGGGGTCGGGGGACAATGAGCAGTTCTTC.

V and J are TRBV28 and TRBJ1-1; D is perhaps TRBD1 (5 bases). CDR1 is MDHEN, CDR2 SYDVKM, per germline. The CDR3 is 15 residues long. The ends were cut back, 8 bases at V and 1 base at J, with 17 bases in the middle. CDR3 nucleotide sequence: TGTGCCAGCCACTCCAGGGAGGGTGGGAACACTGAAGCTTTCTTT. It specifies CASHSREGGNTEAFF.